The 27 T cell receptor beta chains reported below all come from one sample, sequenced in a study of spatial heterogeneity in lung cancer. From the 5' RACE reads, TCRdb called clonotypes with MiXCR, one entry per CDR3 protein. The table records 17,000 or so distinct CDR3 sequences, about 21% of them present only once. Time point of the sample: sample taken at primary tumor resection. Sequencing covered unsorted whole RNA taken from tumor, nontumor lung or frozen PBMC. Here the sequenced sample was PBMCs, taken at surgery. All receptors derive from a female donor with early-stage non-small cell lung cancer.

This chain links TRBV7-2 with TRBJ2-7; unclear D gene. CDR1 and CDR2 from the germline V gene are SGHTA and FQGNSA. The V gene lost 3 bases and the J gene lost 3 bases, with 3 bases spanning the gap. The length of the CDR3 is 11 residues. CDR3 in DNA: TGTGCCAGCAGCTTGTACTACGAGCAGTACTTC. Translation: CASSLYYEQYF. Full variable domain (remainder filled in from reference TRBV7-2 and TRBJ2-7): GAGVSQSPSNKVTEKGKDVELRCDPISGHTALYWYRQSLGQGLEFLIYFQGNSAPDKSGLPSDRFSAERTGGSVSTLTIQRTQQEDSAVYLCASSLYYEQYFGPGTRLTVT.

The V call is TRBV28, the J call TRBJ2-2; unclear D gene. V was shortened by 7 bases and J by 3 bases, with 18 bases between the two germline ends. Germline lookup yields CDR1 MDHEN and CDR2 SYDVKM. The CDR3 extends over 16 amino acids. CDR3 region: CASKLGSIRDTGELFF. The DNA of the CDR3 is TGTGCCAGCAAATTGGGGTCCATACGGGACACCGGGGAGCTGTTTTTT.

With respect to this clonotype: The junction departs from the called germline gene at one end, perhaps through a read error. The rearrangement joins TRBV9 to TRBJ1-1, with D unresolved. From germline, CDR1 is SGDLS and CDR2 YYNGEE. The length of the CDR3 is 13 residues. The CDR3 DNA is TGTGCCAGCAGCGTCGACCGGGAGCCCGAAGTTTTCTTT. This codes for CASSVDREPEVFF. The variable domain in full, with the rest retrieved from reference TRBV9 and TRBJ1-1, is DSGVTQTPKHLITATGQRVTLRCSPRSGDLSVYWYQQSLDQGLQFLIQYYNGEERAKGNILERFSAQQFPDLHSELNLSSLELGDSALYFCASSVDREPEVFFGQGTRLTVV.

This clonotype was seen ten or more times. The rearrangement links TRBV28 to TRBJ2-5, with 11 positions matching TRBD1. From germline, CDR1 is MDHEN and CDR2 SYDVKM. With V trimmed by 6 bases and J by 5 bases, 11 bases remained unmatched. The CDR3 length is 16 residues. This chain's CDR3 is CASRTSGTGGEETQYF. For the CDR3, the DNA is TGTGCCAGCAGGACATCCGGGACAGGGGGAGAGGAGACCCAGTACTTC.

This clonotype was recorded at least ten times. The V and J genes are TRBV7-2 and TRBJ2-7; maybe TRBD1 (5 bases). Germline-derived CDR1 and CDR2 are SGHTA and FQGNSA. The length of the CDR3 is 14 residues. With 6 bases removed from V and 3 bases from J, the gap between germline ends came to 15 bases. The CDR3 nucleotides are TGTGCCAGCAGGGATTCTAACAGGATCTACGAGCAGTACTTC. It codes for CASRDSNRIYEQYF.

This clonotype showed up just a few times. The rearrangement joins TRBV10-1 to TRBJ2-7, with TRBD1 matching 9 bases. J was trimmed by 5 bases and V by 2 bases; bases with no gene match: 4. Germline V lookup: CDR1 WNHNN, CDR2 SYGVQD (reference sequence). CDR3 length: 14 residues. CDR3 sequence reads: CASSEGQGSHEQYF. The CDR3 DNA reads as TGCGCCAGCAGTGAGGGACAGGGGAGCCACGAGCAGTACTTC.

This clonotype has at least ten counts. The chain joins TRBV18 to TRBJ2-7; the D is unclear. Germline-derived CDR1 and CDR2 are KGHSH and LQKENI. The length of the CDR3 is 16 residues. The ends were cut back, 2 bases at V and 7 bases at J, with 21 bases in the middle. The CDR3 sequence: CASSPGVPGPAREQYF. The CDR3 DNA reads as TGTGCCAGCTCACCAGGGGTACCCGGACCCGCTAGGGAGCAGTACTTC.

This clonotype was seen many times. Mismatch with germline at one junction end may stem from a read error. The chain employs TRBV19 and TRBJ1-1; 8 bases map to TRBD1. Germline V gene lookup returns CDR1 LNHDA and CDR2 SQIVND (reference sequence). The CDR3 runs 15 residues. The CDR3 bases are TGTGCCAGTAGTCTCGGACAGGGTTTGAACGCTGAAGCTTTCTTT. It is translated as CASSLGQGLNAEAFF.

This clonotype was seen many times. The genes are TRBV7-3 and TRBJ2-3, with 7 bases that match TRBD2. V was pared by 5 bases and J by 1 base, with 9 bases of the junction left unmatched. The CDR3 loop spans 16 amino acids. The germline V gene encodes CDR1 SGHTA and CDR2 FQGTGA. The DNA of the CDR3 is TGTGCCAGCAGCCCCTCCCTCCGGGAGGGCACAGATACGCAGTATTTT. Translation: CASSPSLREGTDTQYF.

Judged by abundance, this clonotype is medium-sized. The chain links TRBV7-2 to TRBJ1-5, with D unclear. Trimming cost V 0 bases and J 3 bases, with 9 bases left between them. Germline lookup yields CDR1 SGHTA and CDR2 FQGNSA. CDR3 size: 15 residues. The chain's CDR3 is CASSLARYDNQPQHF. The DNA for the CDR3 is TGTGCCAGCAGCTTAGCCAGATATGACAATCAGCCCCAGCATTTT.

This clonotype was seen repeatedly, ten times or more. V gene TRBV12-3 or TRBV12-4 combines with J gene TRBJ2-3; a weak D match, TRBD2 (6 bases). Trimming cost V 7 bases and J 0 bases, with 17 bases left between them. The length of the CDR3 is 16 residues. The CDR3 spells CASTITSPVSTDTQYF. CDR3 bases: TGTGCCAGCACCATCACTAGCCCCGTTAGCACAGATACGCAGTATTTT.

In its sample, this clonotype ranks as medium-sized. The rearrangement uses TRBV20-1 and TRBJ2-2; 8 nucleotides align to TRBD2. Germline V gene lookup returns CDR1 DFQATT and CDR2 SNEGSKA (reference sequence). After removal of 6 bases from V and 5 bases from J, the junction contained 11 bases not matched to a gene. This CDR3 region has 15 residues. The CDR3 DNA is TGCAGTGCAAGGGGACTGGAGCGGGAGACCGGGGAGCTGTTTTTT. Residues: CSARGLERETGELFF.

The table lists this clonotype with a count of one. The J gene is TRBJ2-3, the V gene TRBV3-1; D ambiguous. CDR1 and CDR2 (germline): LGHDT, YNNKEL (reference sequence). With 3 bases removed from V and 6 bases from J, the gap between germline ends came to 7 bases. CDR3 length equals 12 residues. The CDR3 nucleotides are TGTGCCAGCAGCCACCCCCCGGATACGCAGTATTTT. Amino acid sequence: CASSHPPDTQYF.

The rearrangement uses TRBV11-2 and TRBJ2-3; D is possibly TRBD2 (6 bases). The CDR3 is made up of 15 amino acids. The germline gives CDR1 SGHAT, CDR2 FQNNGV. The V and J ends lost 5 bases and 1 base respectively, with 13 bases between them. As DNA, the CDR3 is TGTGCCAGCAGCGTATGGGCTAGCGGCACAGATACGCAGTATTTT. Translated, it gives CASSVWASGTDTQYF.

This clonotype was seen repeatedly, ten times or more. The chain has TRBV4-1 and TRBJ2-1; D gene uncertain. The CDR3 covers 14 residues. Germline V lookup: CDR1 MGHRA, CDR2 YSYEKL. V was cut by 0 bases and J by 8 bases, with 11 bases left in between. The CDR3 DNA reads as TGCGCCAGCAGCCAAGATTGGGGTTCCGATGAGCAGTTCTTC. Protein product: CASSQDWGSDEQFF.

This clonotype was found many times. This chain uses TRBV20-1 with TRBJ2-7; D not certain. CDR1 DFQATT and CDR2 SNEGSKA come from the germline V gene (reference sequence). The CDR3 consists of 14 residues. Trimming pared 3 bases from V and 0 bases from J, leaving 12 bases between. CDR3 amino acids: CSASVARYSYEQYF. The DNA of the CDR3 is TGCAGTGCTAGTGTAGCAAGATACTCCTACGAGCAGTACTTC.

The V and J genes are TRBV6-2 or TRBV6-3 and TRBJ1-1; 10 bases fit TRBD1. Germline CDR1 and CDR2: MNHEY and SVGEGT. The V segment lost 6 bases and the J segment 7 bases; nucleotides outside the gene matches: 14. The CDR3 has 16 amino acids. The DNA for the CDR3 is TGTGCCAGCAGCCGCCGGGACAGGGGATGGATCGGTGAAGCTTTCTTT. Amino acid sequence: CASSRRDRGWIGEAFF.

This clonotype occurred many times. The rearrangement uses TRBV19 and TRBJ1-5, with D possibly matching TRBD1 (5 bases). CDR3 length: 19 amino acids. Trimming took 5 bases from V and 0 from J, leaving 23 bases between them. The V gene's germline CDR1 is LNHDA and CDR2 SQIVND (reference sequence). This CDR3 is CASSPRGQGRIHSNQPQHF. The CDR3 DNA follows: TGTGCCAGTAGTCCCCGAGGGCAGGGACGGATCCATAGCAATCAGCCCCAGCATTTT. The whole variable domain, filled in from reference TRBV19 and TRBJ1-5, reads DGGITQSPKYLFRKEGQNVTLSCEQNLNHDAMYWYRQDPGQGLRLIYYSQIVNDFQKGDIAEGYSVSREKKESFPLTVTSAQKNPTAFYLCASSPRGQGRIHSNQPQHFGDGTRLSIL.

Note on this clonotype: This may come from a read error, since a much larger clone is one base off. The chain uses TRBV11-3 and TRBJ2-1; D might be TRBD1 or TRBD2, each matching 5 bases. The CDR3 is 13 residues long. Germline V gene sequence: CDR1 SGHNT, CDR2 YENEEA. The CDR3, as DNA: TGTGTCAGCAGCTTAGGCCTCCGGGGCGAGCAGTTCTTC. This encodes CVSSLGLRGEQFF. Using reference TRBV11-3 and TRBJ2-1 for the parts outside the CDR3, the full variable domain is EAGVVQSPRYKIIEKKQPVAFWCNPISGHNTLYWYLQNLGQGPELLIRYENEEAVDDSQLPKDRFSAERLKGVDSTLKIQPAELGDSAVYLCVSSLGLRGEQFFGPGTRLTVL.

The table lists this clonotype with many counts. V gene TRBV4-3 combines with J gene TRBJ2-5; D perhaps matches TRBD2 (6 bases). The CDR3 extends over 15 amino acids. Germline V CDR1 and CDR2: LGHNA, YSLEER. Between the trimmed V and J ends, which lost 0 bases and 4 bases, there was a span of 12 bases. CDR3 sequence (DNA): TGCGCCAGCAGCCAAGATAACGGAGCGGGAGAGACCCAGTACTTC. Translating gives CASSQDNGAGETQYF.

The sample holds many counts of this clonotype. V is TRBV19 and J is TRBJ2-1; TRBD2 is a possible D gene (6 bases). CDR1 LNHDA and CDR2 SQIVND come from the germline V gene (reference sequence). This CDR3 comprises 16 residues. Between the trimmed V and J ends, which lost 3 bases and 1 base, there was a span of 13 bases. The DNA of the CDR3 is TGTGCCAGTAGTATCGGGGGAGCTAGTTCCTACAATGAGCAGTTCTTC. It yields the protein CASSIGGASSYNEQFF.

Ten or more counts support this clonotype. The chain couples TRBV3-1 to TRBJ2-5, with a weak D call TRBD1 (6 bases). CDR1 LGHDT and CDR2 YNNKEL come from the germline V gene (reference sequence). The CDR3 runs to 15 residues. V was clipped by 1 base and J by 1 base, with 10 bases between them. CDR3 DNA sequence: TGTGCCAGCAGCCAAGCGACAGGTTTCCAAGAGACCCAGTACTTC. This codes for CASSQATGFQETQYF.

The chain is built from TRBV20-1 and TRBJ1-6, with D maybe TRBD1 (6 bases). Trimming shortened V by 5 bases and J by 5 bases, and 13 bases separated the two germline ends. The germline gives CDR1 DFQATT, CDR2 SNEGSKA (reference sequence). The length of the CDR3 is 14 residues. The CDR3 DNA follows: TGCAGTGCTTTGCGGGGGGCGGATAATTCACCCCTCCACTTT. Translated, it gives CSALRGADNSPLHF.

The V and J genes are TRBV11-1 and TRBJ2-7; unclear D gene. CDR3 length: 13 amino acids. The germline V and J ends were trimmed by 2 bases and 6 bases, with 11 bases remaining between them. CDR1 is SGHAT, CDR2 FQDESV, per germline (reference sequence). CDR3 loop: CASSLMIGVEQYF. The CDR3 bases are TGTGCCAGCAGCTTAATGATAGGCGTCGAGCAGTACTTC. Supplemented by reference TRBV11-1 and TRBJ2-7, the full variable domain reads EAEVAQSPRYKITEKSQAVAFWCDPISGHATLYWYRQILGQGPELLVQFQDESVVDDSQLPKDRFSAERLKGVDSTLKIQPAELGDSAMYLCASSLMIGVEQYFGPGTRLTVT.

This clonotype was seen once. This sequence joins TRBV12-3 or TRBV12-4 and TRBJ2-2; tentatively, D is TRBD1 (6 bases). V was trimmed by 6 bases and J by 3 bases, leaving 8 bases between them. This CDR3 is built from 13 residues. DNA of the CDR3: TGTGCCAGCAGGAGACAGGACACCGGGGAGCTGTTTTTT. This gives the protein CASRRQDTGELFF.

In its sample, this clonotype is medium-sized (0.01 to 0.1%). This chain uses TRBV11-2 with TRBJ2-7; D is tentatively TRBD1 or TRBD2 (5 bases each). Germline CDR1 reads SGHAT; CDR2 reads FQNNGV. V was clipped by 2 bases and J by 2 bases, with 10 bases between them. The CDR3 spans 14 residues. The chain's CDR3 is CASSLWGPTYEQYF. CDR3 DNA sequence: TGTGCCAGCAGCTTATGGGGACCAACCTACGAGCAGTACTTC.

This clonotype was seen many times. The V and J genes are TRBV5-6 and TRBJ2-6; no firm D call. Germline CDR1 is SGHDT and CDR2 is YYEEEE. The CDR3 contains 17 residues. The ends were cut back, 0 bases at V and 0 bases at J, with 10 bases in the middle. The CDR3 bases are TGTGCCAGCAGCTTGGGCGTCGGCCGCTCTGGGGCCAACGTCCTGACTTTC. Protein product: CASSLGVGRSGANVLTF.